Following are 32 T cell receptor beta chains from one sample sequenced in a study of T cells after yellow fever vaccination. TCRdb re-called the 5' RACE reads through MiXCR, storing one row per CDR3 protein. This table holds hundreds of thousands of distinct CDR3 sequences, 9% to 15% found once. Sequenced material: PBMCs, taken on the day of the yellow fever booster vaccination. These receptors originate from a man aged 25-45 years who received the YFV17D yellow fever vaccine.

This chain uses TRBV4-3 with TRBJ2-7; 9 nucleotides match TRBD1. CDR1 and CDR2 from the germline V gene are LGHNA and YSLEER. With V trimmed by 2 bases and J by 2 bases, 10 bases remained unmatched. CDR3 length equals 17 residues. CDR3 in DNA: TGCGCCAGCAGCCAAAACCCGCCCGGACAGGGGCCCTACGAGCAGTACTTC. This sequence encodes CASSQNPPGQGPYEQYF.

The chain combines TRBV7-2 with TRBJ2-3; TRBD2 is a possible D gene (6 bases). The CDR3 is 14 amino acids. With 6 bases removed from V and 6 bases from J, the gap between germline ends came to 16 bases. Per germline, CDR1 SGHTA and CDR2 FQGNSA. The CDR3 nucleotides are TGTGCCAGCAGTCCCGGGGGTCTTAGGGATACGCAGTATTTT. Translation: CASSPGGLRDTQYF.

The chain uses TRBV6-2 or TRBV6-3 and TRBJ2-1; D perhaps matches TRBD1 (6 bases). CDR3 length: 14 amino acids. V was cut by 2 bases and J by 3 bases, with 8 bases left in between. Germline assignment: CDR1 MNHEY and CDR2 SVGEGT. CDR3 in DNA: TGTGCCAGCAGTTACAGGGGGATCTACAATGAGCAGTTCTTC. It codes for CASSYRGIYNEQFF.

The CDR3 bases are TGTGCCACCAGCAGTTCCCCAGGGAGGGGGTTCAATCAGCCCCAGCATTTT. It encodes CATSSSPGRGFNQPQHF. The J gene is TRBJ1-5, the V gene TRBV15; D possibly corresponds to TRBD1 (6 bases). The ends were cut back, 3 bases at V and 3 bases at J, with 18 bases in the middle. This CDR3 has 17 amino acids. Germline CDR1 and CDR2: LNHNV and YYDKDF (reference sequence).

This clonotype was counted ten times or more. The chain joins TRBV6-1 to TRBJ2-3; D perhaps matches TRBD1 (6 bases). V dropped 4 bases and J dropped 0 bases, with 8 bases sitting between them. The CDR3 loop spans 14 amino acids. Per the germline V gene, CDR1 is MNHNS and CDR2 is SASEGT. This chain's CDR3 is CASSGRGSTDTQYF. The CDR3 DNA reads as TGTGCCAGCAGTGGAAGGGGGAGCACAGATACGCAGTATTTT.

This clonotype was detected only a few times. The rearrangement links TRBV6-1 to TRBJ2-5; TRBD2 aligns across 11 bases. There are 16 residues in the CDR3. V shed 6 bases and J 5 bases; nucleotides not matched to a gene: 11. Germline V gene sequence: CDR1 MNHNS, CDR2 SASEGT. The CDR3 is CASSPSTSGNVETQYF. The CDR3 bases are TGTGCCAGCAGCCCTTCGACTAGCGGGAATGTTGAGACCCAGTACTTC.

The chain is built from TRBV6-4 and TRBJ2-1; perhaps TRBD2 as D (6 bases). The V end lost 0 bases, the J end lost 1 base, and 19 bases lay between the germline ends. Germline CDR1 MRHNA, CDR2 SNTAGT. CDR3 length: 19 amino acids. CDR3 residues: CASSDSFCGKAWSYNEQFF. CDR3 DNA: TGTGCCAGCAGTGACTCGTTTTGCGGGAAGGCATGGTCCTACAATGAGCAGTTCTTC.

This rearrangement joins TRBV7-8 to TRBJ2-7; D not resolved. The germline gives CDR1 SGHVS, CDR2 FQNEAQ. Trimming stripped 6 bases from V and 7 bases from J, with 19 bases between. This CDR3 is built from 14 residues. CDR3 loop: CASSPLGPLREQYF. The CDR3 nucleotides are TGTGCCAGCAGTCCCTTGGGCCCATTACGGGAGCAGTACTTC.

The CDR3 spells CASSPDGEPEAFF. As DNA, the CDR3 is TGCGCCAGCAGCCCGGACGGAGAGCCCGAAGCTTTCTTT. The gene calls are TRBV4-1 and TRBJ1-1; D gene uncertain. V was clipped by 4 bases and J by 8 bases, with 14 bases between them. Germline V gene data show CDR1 as MGHRA and CDR2 as YSYEKL. CDR3 size: 13 residues.

This clonotype has a handful of counts. The chain uses TRBV7-2 and TRBJ2-3; D is possibly TRBD1 or TRBD2 (5 bases each). V was trimmed by 7 bases and J by 2 bases, leaving 10 bases between them. This CDR3 region has 13 residues. Germline CDR1 is SGHTA and CDR2 is FQGNSA. CDR3 DNA sequence: TGTGCCAGCACTCGTGGGACCACAGATACGCAGTATTTT. It encodes CASTRGTTDTQYF.

This clonotype has only a few counts. The chain carries TRBV7-9 and TRBJ2-7; 8 bases fit TRBD1. The CDR3 is made up of 14 amino acids. Germline-derived CDR1 and CDR2 are SEHNR and FQNEAQ (reference sequence). J was trimmed by 5 bases and V by 5 bases; bases with no gene match: 8. The CDR3 reads CASSSSDRDDEQYF. In nucleotides, the CDR3 is TGTGCCAGCAGCAGTTCGGACAGGGACGACGAGCAGTACTTC.

The genes are TRBV19 and TRBJ2-2; D is possibly TRBD2 (5 bases). The germline gives CDR1 LNHDA, CDR2 SQIVND (reference sequence). The CDR3 extends over 14 amino acids. V was cut by 7 bases and J by 0 bases, with 9 bases left in between. The CDR3 sequence is CASKGGSNTGELFF. CDR3 DNA sequence: TGTGCCAGTAAGGGCGGGTCGAACACCGGGGAGCTGTTTTTT.

The gene calls are TRBV28 and TRBJ2-7; no definite D call. V was shortened by 7 bases and J by 2 bases, with 15 bases between the two germline ends. The germline gives CDR1 MDHEN, CDR2 SYDVKM. The CDR3 covers 14 residues. The CDR3 bases are TGTGCCAGCACCCACCCGGGCACCGCCTACGAGCAGTACTTC. This gives the protein CASTHPGTAYEQYF.

This clonotype was seen a few times. This chain joins TRBV20-1 and TRBJ2-3; 8 bases map to TRBD2. Looked up from germline, CDR1 is DFQATT and CDR2 is SNEGSKA (reference sequence). This CDR3 contains 14 residues. Germline trimming cut 3 bases from V and 7 bases from J; bases unmatched to any gene: 9. The CDR3 DNA reads as TGCAGTGCTAGTAAAGCGGGAGACGTGAATACGCAGTATTTT. Translating gives CSASKAGDVNTQYF.

The genes are TRBV21-1 and TRBJ2-1; the table's D call of TRBD2 was not tested on the DNA. TRBV21-1 is labeled a pseudogene. CDR3 length: 16 amino acids. DNA of the CDR3: TGTGCCAGCAATGGGACTAGGGTCTTCCCTTACAATGAGCAGTTCTTC. Translated, it gives CASNGTRVFPYNEQFF.

This chain joins TRBV11-1 and TRBJ2-6, with D hard to call. The CDR3 contains 14 residues. V was clipped by 8 bases and J by 4 bases, with 12 bases between them. The germline CDR1 and CDR2 sequences are SGHAT and FQDESV (reference sequence). CDR3 sequence: CASGSSWGANVLTF. CDR3 nucleotide sequence: TGTGCCAGCGGATCATCCTGGGGGGCCAACGTCCTGACTTTC.

This clonotype showed up just once. Here the CDR3 reads CASSAFLAGGVYNEQFF. The CDR3 bases are TGTGCCAGCAGCGCTTTTCTAGCGGGAGGGGTATACAATGAGCAGTTCTTC. The V and J genes are TRBV6-1 and TRBJ2-1; 12 bases agree with TRBD2. The V gene's germline CDR1 is MNHNS and CDR2 SASEGT. This CDR3 has 17 residues. With V trimmed by 6 bases and J by 4 bases, 10 bases remained unmatched.

This clonotype was seen a few times. This chain uses TRBV6-5 with TRBJ2-1, with D unclear. The CDR3 totals 17 residues. V gave up 0 bases and J gave up 0 bases, with 12 bases separating them. Per germline, CDR1 MNHEY and CDR2 SVGAGI. The CDR3 loop reads CASSYSPRLSSYNEQFF. CDR3 nucleotide sequence: TGTGCCAGCAGTTACTCGCCCAGGTTATCCTCCTACAATGAGCAGTTCTTC.

This clonotype was found many times. The chain links TRBV12-3 or TRBV12-4 to TRBJ2-5; the D is unclear. The CDR3 spans 12 residues. The V end was cut by 3 bases, the J end by 6 bases, with 8 bases between. The CDR3 DNA follows: TGTGCCAGCAGTTTTTCCCGGAAGACCCAGTACTTC. This encodes CASSFSRKTQYF.

The V gene is TRBV20-1, the J gene TRBJ2-2; D call uncertain. Germline CDR1 reads DFQATT; CDR2 reads SNEGSKA (reference sequence). V was clipped by 0 bases and J by 5 bases, with 4 bases between them. This CDR3 is built from 12 residues. For the CDR3, the DNA is TGCAGTGCTAGAGACGTGACCGGGGAGCTGTTTTTT. Its protein is CSARDVTGELFF.

This clonotype was seen a few times. The V and J genes are TRBV20-1 and TRBJ2-5, with D maybe TRBD2 (5 bases). Germline V lookup: CDR1 DFQATT, CDR2 SNEGSKA (reference sequence). This CDR3 comprises 11 residues. V was pared by 4 bases and J by 5 bases, with 8 bases between. CDR3 amino acids: CSATERETQYF. Written as DNA, the CDR3 is TGCAGTGCTACAGAGCGGGAGACCCAGTACTTC.

A few counts support this clonotype. The chain has TRBV7-3 and TRBJ1-5; a possible D gene is TRBD1 (5 bases). Trimming pared 5 bases from V and 5 bases from J, leaving 28 bases between. CDR3 size: 19 residues. In germline, CDR1 is SGHTA, CDR2 FQGTGA. CDR3 residues: CASSPGWCDSFKPYQPQHF. CDR3 nucleotide sequence: TGTGCCAGCAGCCCCGGTTGGTGTGACAGCTTCAAACCTTATCAGCCCCAGCATTTT.

To note about this clonotype: One junction end does not reproduce the germline sequence, and a read error may be involved. V usage is TRBV7-7 and J usage is TRBJ2-1, with a weak D call TRBD2 (5 bases). Germline V gives CDR1 SSHAT, CDR2 FNYEAQ (reference sequence). CDR3 length equals 15 residues. The CDR3 sequence: CASSLVAGGPGEQFF. In DNA form, the CDR3 reads TGTGCTAGCAGCTTAGTGGCGGGTGGGCCGGGAGAGCAGTTCTTC.

V gene TRBV20-1 combines with J gene TRBJ2-1, with D possibly TRBD1 on 8 matching bases. CDR1 is DFQATT, CDR2 SNEGSKA, per germline (reference sequence). The ends were cut back, 5 bases at V and 7 bases at J, with 21 bases in the middle. The CDR3 runs to 15 residues. Here the CDR3 DNA reads TGCAGTGCTCCCTCCGACCACAGGGGGGGGAATGAGCAGTTCTTC. Its translation is CSAPSDHRGGNEQFF.

This clonotype has only a few counts. This chain connects TRBV5-5 to TRBJ2-7; D might be TRBD1 (6 bases). This CDR3 region has 15 residues. V was trimmed by 5 bases and J by 0 bases, leaving 15 bases between them. Germline V gene sequence: CDR1 SGHKS, CDR2 YYEKEE (reference sequence). CDR3 DNA: TGTGCCAGCAGGAGGGGGACCATGAGCTCCTACGAGCAGTACTTC. Translating it yields CASRRGTMSSYEQYF.

This clonotype was observed a handful of times. This rearrangement joins TRBV5-1 to TRBJ2-3; D possibly uses TRBD1 or TRBD2 (5 bases each). Germline values: CDR1 SGHRS, CDR2 YFSETQ. Trimming took off 10 bases at V and 0 bases at J, with 15 bases between the two ends. CDR3 length: 14 residues. CDR3 DNA: TGCGCCTTCAACCGGGGCCTCAGCACAGATACGCAGTATTTT. Amino acids: CAFNRGLSTDTQYF. The full variable domain, completed using reference TRBV5-1 and TRBJ2-3, is KAGVTQTPRYLIKTRGQQVTLSCSPISGHRSVSWYQQTPGQGLQFLFEYFSETQRNKGNFPGRFSGRQFSNSRSEMNVSTLELGDSALYLCAFNRGLSTDTQYFGPGTRLTVL.

This rearrangement joins TRBV19 to TRBJ2-1, with D possibly matching TRBD2 (6 bases). Trimming removed 1 base at V and 6 bases at J, with 13 bases between. Germline loops: CDR1 LNHDA, CDR2 SQIVND (reference sequence). The CDR3 sequence is 15 residues long. Here the CDR3 DNA reads TGTGCCAGTAGTATAGTAGCGGCTGTGGTCAATGAGCAGTTCTTC. Its protein product is CASSIVAAVVNEQFF.

This chain joins TRBV19 and TRBJ1-1; TRBD1 agrees at 7 bases. Germline V gene sequence: CDR1 LNHDA, CDR2 SQIVND (reference sequence). J gave up 10 bases and V 9 bases, and 5 bases lay outside the gene matches. The CDR3 is made up of 10 amino acids. The DNA for the CDR3 is TGTGCCAGCGCAGGGGGAGCAGCTTTCTTT. It specifies CASAGGAAFF.

The chain uses TRBV18 and TRBJ1-1, with D tentatively TRBD1 (5 bases). The V and J ends lost 3 bases and 0 bases respectively, with 11 bases between them. The CDR3 contains 15 residues. Looked up from germline, CDR1 is KGHSH and CDR2 is LQKENI. CDR3 coding DNA: TGTGCCAGCTCACCTTCGACAGTTTTGAACACTGAAGCTTTCTTT. Translating gives CASSPSTVLNTEAFF.

The V call is TRBV2, the J call TRBJ2-7; D is ambiguous. Germline V gene lookup returns CDR1 SNHLY and CDR2 FYNNEI. V was trimmed by 4 bases and J by 7 bases, leaving 8 bases between them. This CDR3 spans 11 amino acids. CDR3: CASSGSGEQYF. The CDR3 coding sequence is TGTGCCAGCAGTGGGAGTGGAGAGCAGTACTTC.

This clonotype was detected only a few times. V usage is TRBV20-1 and J usage is TRBJ2-2, with D perhaps matching TRBD2 (6 bases). Germline V gene lookup returns CDR1 DFQATT and CDR2 SNEGSKA (reference sequence). The ends were cut back, 6 bases at V and 3 bases at J, with 14 bases in the middle. The CDR3 sequence is 14 residues long. CDR3 sequence reads: CSAPSSAHTGELFF. The DNA of the CDR3 is TGCAGTGCGCCGTCTAGCGCCCACACCGGGGAGCTGTTTTTT.

The CDR3 loop reads CASSYNPDQPQHF. The CDR3, as DNA: TGTGCCAGCAGCTACAACCCGGATCAGCCCCAGCATTTT. This chain joins TRBV11-1 and TRBJ1-5; D unclear. Germline assignment: CDR1 SGHAT and CDR2 FQDESV (reference sequence). V lost 4 bases, J lost 5 bases, and 9 bases lay in between. This CDR3 has 13 amino acids. The variable domain in full, completed from reference TRBV11-1 and TRBJ1-5, reads EAEVAQSPRYKITEKSQAVAFWCDPISGHATLYWYRQILGQGPELLVQFQDESVVDDSQLPKDRFSAERLKGVDSTLKIQPAELGDSAMYLCASSYNPDQPQHFGDGTRLSIL.